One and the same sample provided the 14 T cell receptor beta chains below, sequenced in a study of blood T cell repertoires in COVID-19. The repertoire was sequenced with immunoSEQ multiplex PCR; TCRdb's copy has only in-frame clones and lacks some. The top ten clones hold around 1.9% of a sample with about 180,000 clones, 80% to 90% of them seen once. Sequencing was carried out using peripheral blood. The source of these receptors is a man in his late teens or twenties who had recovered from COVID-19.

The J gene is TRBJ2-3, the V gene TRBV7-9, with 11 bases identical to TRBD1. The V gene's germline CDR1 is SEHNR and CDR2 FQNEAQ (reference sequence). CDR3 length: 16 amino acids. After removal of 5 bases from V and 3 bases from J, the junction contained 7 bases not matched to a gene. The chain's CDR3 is CASSPRRDRGTDTQYF. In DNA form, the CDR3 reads TGTGCCAGCAGCCCGCGGAGGGACAGGGGGACAGATACGCAGTATTTT.

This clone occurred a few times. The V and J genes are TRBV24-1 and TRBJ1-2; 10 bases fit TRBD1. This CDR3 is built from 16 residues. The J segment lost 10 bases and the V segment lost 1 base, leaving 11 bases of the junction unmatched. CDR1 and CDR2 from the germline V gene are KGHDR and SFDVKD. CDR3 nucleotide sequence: TGTGCCACCAGTGATTTTGGGGGACAGGGGTATGAGGACTACACCTTC. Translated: CATSDFGGQGYEDYTF.

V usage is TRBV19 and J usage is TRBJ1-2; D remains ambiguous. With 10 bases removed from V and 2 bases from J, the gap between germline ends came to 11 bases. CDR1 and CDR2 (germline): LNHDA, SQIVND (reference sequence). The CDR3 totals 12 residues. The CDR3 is CATEGLNYGYTF. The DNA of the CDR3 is TGTGCCACCGAGGGATTGAACTATGGCTACACCTTC.

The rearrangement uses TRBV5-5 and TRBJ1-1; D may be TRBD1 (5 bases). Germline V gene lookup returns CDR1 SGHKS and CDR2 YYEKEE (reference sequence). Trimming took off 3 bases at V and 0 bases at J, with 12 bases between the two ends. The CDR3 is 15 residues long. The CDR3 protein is CASSSSGGMNTEAFF. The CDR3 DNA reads TGTGCCAGCAGCTCGTCCGGGGGGATGAACACTGAAGCTTTCTTT.

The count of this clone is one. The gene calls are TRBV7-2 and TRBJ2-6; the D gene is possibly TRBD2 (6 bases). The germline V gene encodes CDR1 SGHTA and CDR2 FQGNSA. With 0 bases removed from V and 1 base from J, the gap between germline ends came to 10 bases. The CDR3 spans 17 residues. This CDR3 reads CASSLAGGQSGANVLTF. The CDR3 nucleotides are TGTGCCAGCAGCTTAGCAGGAGGGCAGTCTGGGGCCAACGTCCTGACTTTC.

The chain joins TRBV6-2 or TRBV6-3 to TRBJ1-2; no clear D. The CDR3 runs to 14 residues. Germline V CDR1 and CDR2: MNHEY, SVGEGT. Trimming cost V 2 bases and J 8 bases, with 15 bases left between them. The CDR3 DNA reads TGTGCCAGCAGTTACAGAAGACACGCTCAGGGCTACACCTTC. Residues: CASSYRRHAQGYTF.

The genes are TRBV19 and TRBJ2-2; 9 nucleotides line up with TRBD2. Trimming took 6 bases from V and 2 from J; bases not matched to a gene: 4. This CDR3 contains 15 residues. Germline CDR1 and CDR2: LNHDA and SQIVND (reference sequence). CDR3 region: CASRGSGRNTGELFF. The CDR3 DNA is TGTGCCAGTAGGGGTAGCGGGAGAAACACCGGGGAGCTGTTTTTT.

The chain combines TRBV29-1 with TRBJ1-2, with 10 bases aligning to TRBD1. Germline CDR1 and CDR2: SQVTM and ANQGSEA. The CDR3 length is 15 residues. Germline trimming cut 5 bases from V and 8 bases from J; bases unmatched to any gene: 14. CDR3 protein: CSVTGTGELSYGYTF. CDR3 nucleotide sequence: TGCAGCGTTACCGGGACAGGGGAGTTAAGCTACGGCTACACCTTC.

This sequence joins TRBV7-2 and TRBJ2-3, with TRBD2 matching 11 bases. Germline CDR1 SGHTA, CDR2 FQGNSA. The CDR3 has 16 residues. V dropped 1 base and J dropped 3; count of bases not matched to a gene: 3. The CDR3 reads CASSLVLAGVTDTQYF. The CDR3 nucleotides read TGTGCCAGCAGCTTAGTACTAGCGGGAGTGACAGATACGCAGTATTTT.

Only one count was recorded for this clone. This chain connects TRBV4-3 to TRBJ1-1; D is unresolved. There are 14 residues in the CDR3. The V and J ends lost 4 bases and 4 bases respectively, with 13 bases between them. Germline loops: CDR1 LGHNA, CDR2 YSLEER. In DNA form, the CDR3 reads TGCGCCAGCAGCCGAGACTCAATCGGCACTGAAGCTTTCTTT. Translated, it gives CASSRDSIGTEAFF.

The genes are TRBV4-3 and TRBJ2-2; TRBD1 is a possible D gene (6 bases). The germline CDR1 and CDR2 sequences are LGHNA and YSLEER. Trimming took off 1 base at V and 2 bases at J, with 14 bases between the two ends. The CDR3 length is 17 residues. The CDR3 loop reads CASSQAQGTINTGELFF. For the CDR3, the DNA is TGCGCCAGCAGCCAAGCTCAGGGGACAATCAACACCGGGGAGCTGTTTTTT.

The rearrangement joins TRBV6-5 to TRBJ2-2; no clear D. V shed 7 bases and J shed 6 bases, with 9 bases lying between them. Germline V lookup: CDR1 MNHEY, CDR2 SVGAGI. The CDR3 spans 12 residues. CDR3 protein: CASTKRPGELFF. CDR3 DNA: TGTGCCAGCACCAAGAGGCCCGGGGAGCTGTTTTTT.

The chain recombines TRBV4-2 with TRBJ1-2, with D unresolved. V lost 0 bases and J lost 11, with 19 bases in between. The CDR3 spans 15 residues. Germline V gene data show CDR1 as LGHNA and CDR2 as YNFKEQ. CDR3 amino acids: CASSQDQVGRRQYTF. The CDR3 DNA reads TGTGCCAGCAGCCAAGATCAGGTCGGCAGGCGACAATACACCTTC.

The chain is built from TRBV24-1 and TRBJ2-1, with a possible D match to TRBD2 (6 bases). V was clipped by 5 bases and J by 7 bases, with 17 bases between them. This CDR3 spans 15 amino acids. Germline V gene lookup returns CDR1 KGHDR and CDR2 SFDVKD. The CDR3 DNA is TGTGCCACCAGTGGGTCAAGCGGGTTAAAGAATGAGCAGTTCTTC. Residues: CATSGSSGLKNEQFF.